Below are 28 T cell receptor beta chains sequenced from a single sample in a study of blood T cell repertoires in COVID-19. Here immunoSEQ multiplex PCR was the method, and the copy in TCRdb shows in-frame clones only, minus some. The sample yields about 82,000 clones, over 70% seen once. The sequencing sample was made of peripheral blood. The receptors derive from a woman aged 55 to 70 with acute or convalescent COVID-19.

This clone was seen just once. The rearrangement joins TRBV12-3 or TRBV12-4 to TRBJ2-1, with D perhaps matching TRBD2 (5 bases). This CDR3 comprises 13 residues. V shed 5 bases and J shed 10 bases, with 15 bases lying between them. CDR3 in amino acids: CASSRWAGKEQFF. CDR3 bases: TGTGCCAGCAGTCGGTGGGCGGGCAAAGAGCAGTTCTTC.

This clone was detected only once. DNA of the CDR3: TGTGCCAGCAGTTGGGACAGGGATGCATCTGAAGCTTTCTTT. Translation: CASSWDRDASEAFF. V gene TRBV6-5 combines with J gene TRBJ1-1; TRBD1 aligns across 9 bases. The CDR3 is made up of 14 amino acids. Germline V gives CDR1 MNHEY, CDR2 SVGAGI. V lost 4 bases, J lost 6 bases, and 6 bases stayed unmatched.

The J gene is TRBJ2-3, the V gene TRBV5-1; 9 nucleotides match TRBD2. Per germline, CDR1 SGHRS and CDR2 YFSETQ. Unmatched junction bases numbered 10, after V lost 4 bases and J lost 1 base. The CDR3 contains 17 residues. The CDR3 nucleotides are TGCGCCAGCAGCCCATCTAGCGGGGTTCCGGGCACAGATACGCAGTATTTT. This encodes CASSPSSGVPGTDTQYF.

This sequence joins TRBV7-2 and TRBJ2-7; 12 bases fit TRBD2. This CDR3 has 15 amino acids. Germline assignment: CDR1 SGHTA and CDR2 FQGNSA. Trimming removed 5 bases from V and 6 bases from J; junction bases left unmatched: 8. The CDR3 region is CASSASGGGPREQYF. CDR3 DNA: TGTGCCAGCAGCGCTAGCGGGGGGGGCCCTCGCGAGCAGTACTTC. Variable domain in full (rest from reference TRBV7-2 and TRBJ2-7): GAGVSQSPSNKVTEKGKDVELRCDPISGHTALYWYRQSLGQGLEFLIYFQGNSAPDKSGLPSDRFSAERTGGSVSTLTIQRTQQEDSAVYLCASSASGGGPREQYFGPGTRLTVT.

The chain is built from TRBV4-3 and TRBJ1-1, with D perhaps matching TRBD1 (5 bases). In germline, CDR1 is LGHNA, CDR2 YSLEER. The CDR3 loop spans 17 amino acids. V was pared by 1 base and J by 1 base, with 16 bases between. CDR3 loop: CASSQGPGTMGNTEAFF. The CDR3 DNA is TGCGCCAGCAGCCAAGGACCTGGGACTATGGGGAACACTGAAGCTTTCTTT.

The chain has TRBV3-1 (or the pseudogene TRBV3-2) and TRBJ2-7; 7 positions match TRBD2. In germline, CDR1 is LGHDT, CDR2 YNNKEL (reference sequence). This CDR3 comprises 13 residues. Losses at the gene ends were 4 bases for V and 5 bases for J; bases not matched to a gene: 5. The CDR3 sequence is CASSLLGGHEQYF. The CDR3 DNA is TGTGCCAGCAGCCTGCTGGGAGGGCACGAGCAGTACTTC.

This clone appeared a single time. The V and J genes are TRBV19 and TRBJ1-5; 8 bases are a match to TRBD1. CDR1 is LNHDA, CDR2 SQIVND, per germline (reference sequence). CDR3 length equals 18 residues. Trimming took 7 bases from V and 1 from J; bases not matched to a gene: 15. The chain's CDR3 is CASIPSRGLEGSNQPQHF. The DNA of the CDR3 is TGTGCCAGTATCCCCAGCAGGGGGCTGGAAGGAAGCAATCAGCCCCAGCATTTT.

The chain recombines TRBV3-1 (or the pseudogene TRBV3-2) with TRBJ2-1, with D perhaps TRBD1 (5 bases). Trimming removed 2 bases from V and 4 bases from J, with 12 bases in between. Germline-derived CDR1 and CDR2 are LGHDT and YNNKEL (reference sequence). CDR3 length equals 15 residues. CDR3: CASSQPSRAYNEQFF. In DNA form, the CDR3 reads TGTGCCAGCAGCCAACCGTCCAGGGCGTACAATGAGCAGTTCTTC.

This sequence joins TRBV2 and TRBJ1-5; 8 bases align to TRBD1. Germline values: CDR1 SNHLY, CDR2 FYNNEI. This CDR3 contains 15 residues. V lost 7 bases, J lost 6 bases, and 11 bases stayed unmatched. CDR3 residues: CASTADRVHLQPQHF. CDR3 nucleotides: TGTGCCAGCACCGCGGACAGGGTTCATCTTCAGCCCCAGCATTTT. The full variable domain, with the rest looked up from reference TRBV2 and TRBJ1-5, is EPEVTQTPSHQVTQMGQEVILRCVPISNHLYFYWYRQILGQKVEFLVSFYNNEISEKSEIFDDQFSVERPDGSNFTLKIRSTKLEDSAMYFCASTADRVHLQPQHFGDGTRLSIL.

The chain has TRBV7-6 and TRBJ2-3; 10 nucleotides align to TRBD2. V shed 5 bases and J 0 bases; nucleotides not matched to a gene: 5. The germline CDR1 and CDR2 sequences are SGHVS and FNYEAQ. The CDR3 runs to 16 residues. The chain's CDR3 is CASSPRLAGSTDTQYF. CDR3 nucleotides: TGTGCCAGCAGCCCGAGACTAGCGGGCAGCACAGATACGCAGTATTTT. Filled out from reference TRBV7-6 and TRBJ2-3, the complete variable domain reads GAGVSQSPRYKVTKRGQDVALRCDPISGHVSLYWYRQALGQGPEFLTYFNYEAQQDKSGLPNDRFSAERPEGSISTLTIQRTEQRDSAMYRCASSPRLAGSTDTQYFGPGTRLTVL.

This clone was seen just once. V usage is TRBV6-1 and J usage is TRBJ1-3, with D maybe TRBD1 (5 bases). In germline, CDR1 is MNHNS, CDR2 SASEGT. V lost 1 base to trimming and J lost 0 bases, with 13 bases between them. The CDR3 length is 17 residues. CDR3 DNA sequence: TGTGCCAGCAGTGAAGAAAAAAGACAGAGCTCTGGAAACACCATATATTTT. This gives the protein CASSEEKRQSSGNTIYF.

J is TRBJ2-3 and V is TRBV7-3; 10 positions match TRBD2. Germline values: CDR1 SGHTA, CDR2 FQGTGA. Trimming removed 5 bases from V and 5 bases from J; junction bases left unmatched: 7. The length of the CDR3 is 15 residues. Here the CDR3 DNA reads TGTGCCAGCAGCCAAGCGGGGGGGAGTAGAGATACGCAGTATTTT. It yields the protein CASSQAGGSRDTQYF.

The rearrangement joins TRBV7-2 to TRBJ1-1, with a weak D call TRBD1 (5 bases). The germline V gene encodes CDR1 SGHTA and CDR2 FQGNSA. There are 14 residues in the CDR3. Trimming pared 2 bases from V and 3 bases from J, leaving 10 bases between. The CDR3 spells CASSLIIGDTEAFF. For the CDR3, the DNA is TGTGCCAGCAGCTTAATTATAGGGGACACTGAAGCTTTCTTT.

This chain uses TRBV24-1 with TRBJ2-7, with 8 positions matching TRBD1. The CDR3 loop spans 15 amino acids. J was trimmed by 2 bases and V by 7 bases; bases with no gene match: 9. Germline V gives CDR1 KGHDR, CDR2 SFDVKD. The CDR3, as DNA: TGTGCCACCAGGTTTCTCACAGGGGGAACCTACGAGCAGTACTTC. It specifies CATRFLTGGTYEQYF.

This rearrangement joins TRBV7-2 to TRBJ2-5; 15 bases line up with TRBD2. Germline V lookup: CDR1 SGHTA, CDR2 FQGNSA. CDR3 length: 16 amino acids. The V segment lost 4 bases and the J segment 2 bases; nucleotides outside the gene matches: 2. CDR3 bases: TGTGCCAGCAGCTACGGACTAGCGGGAGGGCAAGAGACCCAGTACTTC. Encoded protein: CASSYGLAGGQETQYF. Drawing the rest from reference TRBV7-2 and TRBJ2-5, the complete variable domain is GAGVSQSPSNKVTEKGKDVELRCDPISGHTALYWYRQSLGQGLEFLIYFQGNSAPDKSGLPSDRFSAERTGGSVSTLTIQRTQQEDSAVYLCASSYGLAGGQETQYFGPGTRLLVL.

The rearrangement uses TRBV7-2 and TRBJ1-2, with TRBD1 as a possible D gene (5 bases). The CDR3 has 17 amino acids. Trimming took 1 base from V and 0 from J, leaving 15 bases between them. The germline V gene encodes CDR1 SGHTA and CDR2 FQGNSA. The CDR3 bases are TGTGCCAGCAGCTTAGTCCCGTCAGGGATAGCTAACTATGGCTACACCTTC. Translating it yields CASSLVPSGIANYGYTF. Combining the CDR3 with reference TRBV7-2 and TRBJ1-2 gives the whole variable domain GAGVSQSPSNKVTEKGKDVELRCDPISGHTALYWYRQSLGQGLEFLIYFQGNSAPDKSGLPSDRFSAERTGGSVSTLTIQRTQQEDSAVYLCASSLVPSGIANYGYTFGSGTRLTVV.

The rearrangement links TRBV5-4 to TRBJ2-6; D is possibly TRBD1 (6 bases). The CDR3 is made up of 14 amino acids. V lost 7 bases and J lost 0, with 8 bases in between. The germline V gene has CDR1 SGHNT and CDR2 YYREEE (reference sequence). Written as DNA, the CDR3 is TGTGCCAGCTGGGGGCGCTCTGGGGCCAACGTCCTGACTTTC. It yields the protein CASWGRSGANVLTF. Variable domain in full (rest from reference TRBV5-4 and TRBJ2-6): ETGVTQSPTHLIKTRGQQVTLRCSSQSGHNTVSWYQQALGQGPQFIFQYYREEENGRGNFPPRFSGLQFPNYSSELNVNALELDDSALYLCASWGRSGANVLTFGAGSRLTVL.

V and J are TRBV5-1 and TRBJ2-5, with D maybe TRBD2 (5 bases). The CDR3 loop spans 13 amino acids. Trimming shortened V by 4 bases and J by 5 bases, and 12 bases separated the two germline ends. Looked up from germline, CDR1 is SGHRS and CDR2 is YFSETQ. The CDR3 here is CASSRGSSETQYF. DNA for the CDR3: TGCGCCAGCAGCCGGGGTAGTTCGGAGACCCAGTACTTC.

This clone was observed a single time. V gene TRBV11-3 combines with J gene TRBJ2-7; 7 nucleotides line up with TRBD1. This CDR3 spans 15 amino acids. Losses at the gene ends were 1 base for V and 3 bases for J; bases not matched to a gene: 6. From germline, CDR1 is SGHNT and CDR2 YENEEA. CDR3 in DNA: TGTGCCAGCAGCTTAGGACTTGGGACAGTCTACGAGCAGTACTTC. It yields the protein CASSLGLGTVYEQYF.

The chain links TRBV10-3 to TRBJ1-1; 8 nucleotides line up with TRBD1. The V segment lost 2 bases and the J segment 1 base; nucleotides outside the gene matches: 6. CDR3 size: 16 residues. Germline values: CDR1 ENHRY, CDR2 SYGVKD. As DNA, the CDR3 is TGTGCCATCAGTGAGGGGACAGGACGGGGGAACACTGAAGCTTTCTTT. Amino acids: CAISEGTGRGNTEAFF.

V usage is TRBV18 and J usage is TRBJ2-7, with D possibly TRBD1 on 6 matching bases. CDR3 length: 14 amino acids. The V gene's germline CDR1 is KGHSH and CDR2 LQKENI. V dropped 3 bases and J dropped 6 bases, with 15 bases sitting between them. This CDR3 is CASSPGPGQIEQYF. CDR3 nucleotide sequence: TGTGCCAGCTCACCCGGCCCCGGACAGATCGAGCAGTACTTC.

This rearrangement joins TRBV7-2 to TRBJ1-2; 7 positions agree with TRBD1. Losses at the gene ends were 5 bases for V and 7 bases for J; bases not matched to a gene: 7. CDR3 length equals 13 residues. The germline V gene has CDR1 SGHTA and CDR2 FQGNSA. The CDR3 bases are TGTGCCAGCAGCCCCGACAGGGCTGGTGGCTACACCTTC. Protein product: CASSPDRAGGYTF.

The rearrangement links TRBV6-5 to TRBJ1-1; the D gene is possibly TRBD1 (6 bases). Trimming left V 2 bases short and J 5 bases short, with 18 bases between. CDR1 and CDR2 from the germline V gene are MNHEY and SVGAGI. CDR3 length: 16 residues. The CDR3 nucleotides read TGTGCCAGCAGTTACCCCTCTAAGGCAGGGGAGACTGAAGCTTTCTTT. Translated, it gives CASSYPSKAGETEAFF.

The rearrangement uses TRBV7-2 and TRBJ1-1, with TRBD1 matching over 11 bases. CDR3 size: 14 residues. The junction had 5 bases not matched to a gene; V was cut back by 5 bases and J by 6 bases. The germline gives CDR1 SGHTA, CDR2 FQGNSA. The DNA of the CDR3 is TGTGCCAGCAGCCCAGGACAGGGGGCGTCTGAAGCTTTCTTT. Residues: CASSPGQGASEAFF.

V is TRBV27 and J is TRBJ2-7, with a weak D call TRBD1 (6 bases). From germline, CDR1 is MNHEY and CDR2 SMNVEV (reference sequence). The CDR3 spans 14 residues. With 3 bases removed from V and 5 bases from J, the gap between germline ends came to 14 bases. Here the CDR3 reads CASSFQGLVNEQYF. CDR3 DNA sequence: TGTGCCAGCAGTTTTCAGGGGTTGGTTAACGAGCAGTACTTC.

V is TRBV4-3 and J is TRBJ1-5, with a weak D call TRBD1 (6 bases). In germline, CDR1 is LGHNA, CDR2 YSLEER. CDR3 length equals 15 residues. Trimming left V 5 bases short and J 4 bases short, with 15 bases between. The CDR3 DNA reads as TGCGCCAGCAGCTTCGCACAGGGTACAAATCAGCCCCAGCATTTT. It is translated as CASSFAQGTNQPQHF.

The genes are TRBV11-2 and TRBJ1-3; D not resolved. Trimming left V 5 bases short and J 2 bases short, with 13 bases between. CDR1 is SGHAT and CDR2 is FQNNGV in the germline V gene. This CDR3 comprises 15 residues. CDR3 loop: CASSPAGLPGNTIYF. The CDR3 bases are TGTGCCAGCAGCCCCGCGGGCCTACCTGGAAACACCATATATTTT.

In its sample, this clone was seen a few times. The chain employs TRBV4-3 and TRBJ1-1; no definite D call. The CDR3 extends over 13 amino acids. V lost 1 base and J lost 8, with 11 bases in between. CDR1 and CDR2 (germline): LGHNA, YSLEER. CDR3: CASSQGGGLEAFF. The DNA for the CDR3 is TGCGCCAGCAGCCAAGGCGGAGGGTTAGAAGCTTTCTTT.